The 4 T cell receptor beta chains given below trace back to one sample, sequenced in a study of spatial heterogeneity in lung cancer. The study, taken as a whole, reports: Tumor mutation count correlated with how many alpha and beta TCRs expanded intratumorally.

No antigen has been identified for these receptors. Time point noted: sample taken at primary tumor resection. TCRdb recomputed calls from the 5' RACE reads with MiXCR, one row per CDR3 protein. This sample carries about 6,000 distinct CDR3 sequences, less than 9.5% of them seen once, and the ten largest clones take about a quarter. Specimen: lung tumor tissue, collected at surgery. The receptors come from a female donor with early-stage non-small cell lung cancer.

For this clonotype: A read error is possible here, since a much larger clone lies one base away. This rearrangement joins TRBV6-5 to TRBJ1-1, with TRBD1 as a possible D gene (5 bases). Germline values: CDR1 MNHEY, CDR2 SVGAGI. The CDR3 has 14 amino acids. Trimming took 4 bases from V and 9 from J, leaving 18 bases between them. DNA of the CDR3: TGTGCCAGCAGTTTGTTCGTCCAGTGGGACCAAGCTTTCTTT. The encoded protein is CASSLFVQWDQAFF.

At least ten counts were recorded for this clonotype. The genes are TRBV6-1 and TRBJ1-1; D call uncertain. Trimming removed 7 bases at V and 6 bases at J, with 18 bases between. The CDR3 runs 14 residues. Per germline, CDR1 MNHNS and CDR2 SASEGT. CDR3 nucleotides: TGTGCCAGCAACAAACCGGGGTCGATTGCTGAAGCTTTCTTT. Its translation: CASNKPGSIAEAFF.

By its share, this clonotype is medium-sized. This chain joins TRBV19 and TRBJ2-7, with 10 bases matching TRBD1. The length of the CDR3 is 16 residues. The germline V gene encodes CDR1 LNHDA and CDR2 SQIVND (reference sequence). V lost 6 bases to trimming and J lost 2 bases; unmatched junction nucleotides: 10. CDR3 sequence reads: CASSPGQGEVTYEQYF. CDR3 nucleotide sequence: TGTGCCAGTAGCCCCGGACAGGGGGAAGTTACCTACGAGCAGTACTTC.

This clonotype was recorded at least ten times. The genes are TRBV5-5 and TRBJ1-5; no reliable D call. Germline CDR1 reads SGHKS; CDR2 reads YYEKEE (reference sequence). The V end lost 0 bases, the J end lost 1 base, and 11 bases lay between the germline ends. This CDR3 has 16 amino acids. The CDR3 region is CASSLVPRTSNQPQHF. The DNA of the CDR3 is TGTGCCAGCAGCTTGGTCCCCCGTACGAGCAATCAGCCCCAGCATTTT.